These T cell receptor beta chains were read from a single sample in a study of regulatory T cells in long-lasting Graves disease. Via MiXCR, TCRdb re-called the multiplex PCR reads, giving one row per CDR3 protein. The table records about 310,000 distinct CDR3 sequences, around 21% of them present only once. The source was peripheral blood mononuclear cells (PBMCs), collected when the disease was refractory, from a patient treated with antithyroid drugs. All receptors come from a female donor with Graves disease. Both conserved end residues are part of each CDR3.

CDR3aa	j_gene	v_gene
CATSLRTGPHGELFF	TRBJ2-2	TRBV24-1
CASSPRGQVTYEQYF	TRBJ2-7	TRBV27
CASSFGGGDQPQHF	TRBJ1-5	TRBV27
CASALLAGDTGELFF	TRBJ2-2	TRBV5-1
CASSLDGQGGAGYTF	TRBJ1-2	TRBV5-1
CASSLVRRSAGNSPLHF	TRBJ1-6	TRBV7-8
CASGRRESNEQFF	TRBJ2-1	TRBV7-6
CASSPRQISYEQYF	TRBJ2-7	TRBV3-1
CASSLQSTTNEKLFF	TRBJ1-4	TRBV12-3/TRBV12-4
CSVDWAANYGYTF	TRBJ1-2	TRBV29-1
CASSVGSGGLYEKLFF	TRBJ1-4	TRBV9
CASSLVPLFANTGELFF	TRBJ2-2	TRBV5-1
CSAQTSGYSYEQYF	TRBJ2-7	TRBV20-1
CASSLTYSYEQYF	TRBJ2-7	TRBV12-3/TRBV12-4
CASSQTNPTNEKLFF	TRBJ1-4	TRBV5-1
CASSYTGGDEQYF	TRBJ2-7	TRBV28
CASSLQGADEKLFF	TRBJ1-4	TRBV5-6
CASRPGKGVHQPQHF	TRBJ1-5	TRBV19
CASSLILAGEWAYNEQFF	TRBJ2-1	TRBV12-3/TRBV12-4
CASSLLGLEEETQYF	TRBJ2-5	TRBV7-3
CASSLTSGELFF	TRBJ2-2	TRBV18
CASVPTGGFTEAFF	TRBJ1-1	TRBV12-3/TRBV12-4
CASSLGSRGYQETQYF	TRBJ2-5	TRBV28
CASSPGQVVNTEAFF	TRBJ1-1	TRBV7-9
CASSRAGGFYQPQHF	TRBJ1-5	TRBV5-8
CASSLSRVDGYTF	TRBJ1-2	TRBV27
CASSIAGETQYF	TRBJ2-5	TRBV6-1
CATSAGGQGNQPQHF	TRBJ1-5	TRBV24-1
CSARELVVREQYF	TRBJ2-7	TRBV20-1
CASSFLDRSYEQYF	TRBJ2-7	TRBV12-3/TRBV12-4
CASSPLGGTQETQYF	TRBJ2-5	TRBV18
CASSTGTPGLAQYF	TRBJ2-5	TRBV4-1
CSASVPRGTNYEQYF	TRBJ2-7	TRBV20-1
CASSGGGPNTEAFF	TRBJ1-1	TRBV5-6
CASSAILKLAGKDTGELFF	TRBJ2-2	TRBV2
CASSTFLGQNSNQPQHF	TRBJ1-5	TRBV2
CACSKIPGQGAYGYTF	TRBJ1-2	TRBV6-2/TRBV6-3
CSVANGDRMNTEAFF	TRBJ1-1	TRBV29-1
CASSIPVGGRTAYEQYF	TRBJ2-7	TRBV2
CASSRSDTEAFF	TRBJ1-1	TRBV18
CASSAGRGLNQPQHF	TRBJ1-5	TRBV19
CASNQPDGGFAQPQHF	TRBJ1-5	TRBV28
CASSQEEAGGPDGETQYF	TRBJ2-5	TRBV3-1
CASSLEHTDTQYF	TRBJ2-3	TRBV5-1
CASSLNAGTETYEQYF	TRBJ2-7	TRBV5-1
CASSQAGLAGGDTGELFF	TRBJ2-2	TRBV3-1
CASSLSLQETQYF	TRBJ2-5	TRBV12-3/TRBV12-4
CASTIRQNYGYTF	TRBJ1-2	TRBV19
CASSGGPGQGWTYEQYF	TRBJ2-7	TRBV9
CASSYSRGGNTEAFF	TRBJ1-1	TRBV6-5
CSVVADTGELFF	TRBJ2-2	TRBV29-1
CASSPRWEGRAHYGYTF	TRBJ1-2	TRBV11-2
CASIIGGQPSTDTQYF	TRBJ2-3	TRBV6-1
CASSYSGAPNEKLFF	TRBJ1-4	TRBV6-5
CASSLLAGGRQETQYF	TRBJ2-5	TRBV7-2
CAYGQGNTEAFF	TRBJ1-1	TRBV30
CASSYTDRENQPQHF	TRBJ1-5	TRBV6-5
CASSYESLRDKAANTGELFF	TRBJ2-2	TRBV7-2
CASSPPGNAYEQYF	TRBJ2-7	TRBV7-9
CASSEQDYGYTF	TRBJ1-2	TRBV10-2